The clone carrying this T cell receptor beta chain was counted between two and nine times. Sequencing used immunoSEQ multiplex PCR; TCRdb keeps in-frame clones, though not all of them. The sample shows 950,000 to 1,100,000 clones, about 80% of them seen only once. This sample is drawn from a study of shared clonotypes between healthy human individuals. The ends were cut back, 9 bases at V and 1 base at J, with 9 bases in the middle. CDR3 length: 12 amino acids. Germline V gene data show CDR1 as MNHNY and CDR2 as SVGAGI (reference sequence). The sequenced sample consisted of memory CD4+ T cells sorted from blood. The subset was: CD45RA-negative fraction. The V gene is TRBV6-6, the J gene TRBJ1-1; D not certain. This receptor was obtained from a man younger than 35 in good health. The CDR3 DNA sequence: TGTGCCAGTCAGTTTGCGAACACTGAAGCTTTCTTT. Translation: CASQFANTEAFF.